This T cell receptor beta chain was sequenced for a study of OX40 agonist ivuxolimab in advanced cancers. At the level of the study: Mean age approximately 59 years, range 23 to 79; about 81% male.

With 6 bases removed from V and 2 bases from J, the gap between germline ends came to 17 bases. In germline, CDR1 is MDHEN, CDR2 SYDVKM. The CDR3 has 16 residues. TCRdb's table, derived via immunoSEQ multiplex PCR, lists solely in-frame clones and lacks some. The table shows 72,000 or so clones, with nearly 90% occurring only once. Autoimmune disease history or systemic immunosuppression excluded patients. The chain has TRBV28 and TRBJ1-5, with a tentative D call TRBD1 (5 bases). The material was CD4+ or CD8+ T cells sorted from blood, obtained in a trial of the OX40 agonist ivuxolimab. The receptor was isolated from an adult with an advanced solid tumor such as melanoma, head and neck, liver or kidney cancer. Here the CDR3 reads CASSLSGGYGNQPQHF. DNA of the CDR3: TGTGCCAGCAGCCTGTCTGGGGGATACGGCAATCAGCCCCAGCATTTT.